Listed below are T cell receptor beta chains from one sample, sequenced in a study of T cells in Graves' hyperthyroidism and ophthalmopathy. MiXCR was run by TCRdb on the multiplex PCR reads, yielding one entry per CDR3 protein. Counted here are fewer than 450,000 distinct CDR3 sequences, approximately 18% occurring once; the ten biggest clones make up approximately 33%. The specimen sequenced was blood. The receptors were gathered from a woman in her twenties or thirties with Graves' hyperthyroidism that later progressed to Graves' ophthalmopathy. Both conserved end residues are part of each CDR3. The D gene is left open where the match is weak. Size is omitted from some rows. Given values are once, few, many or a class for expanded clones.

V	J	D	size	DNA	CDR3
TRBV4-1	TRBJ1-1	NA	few	TGCGCCAGCAGCCAAGATCCGTATACGAACACTGAAGCTTTCTTT	CASSQDPYTNTEAFF
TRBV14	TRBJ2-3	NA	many	TGTGCCAGCAGCCAAGAGTCGGGGTGGAGCACAGATACGCAGTATTTT	CASSQESGWSTDTQYF
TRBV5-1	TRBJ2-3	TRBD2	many	TGCGCCAGCAGCGTGACTAGCGGGGTTACAGATACGCAGTATTTT	CASSVTSGVTDTQYF
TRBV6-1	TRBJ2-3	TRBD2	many	TGTGCCAGCAGTCCTAGCGGAAGCACAGATACGCAGTATTTT	CASSPSGSTDTQYF
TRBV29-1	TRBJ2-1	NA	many	TGCAGCGTTGGGCCGAAATACAATGAGCAGTTCTTC	CSVGPKYNEQFF
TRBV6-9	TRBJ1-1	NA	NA	TGTGCCAGCAGTTACCTAGGCAGGGAAGACTACTTATACACTGAAGCTTTCTTT	CASSYLGREDYLYTEAFF
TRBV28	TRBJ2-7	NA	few	TGTGCCACCGAGGGAGGGGGGCCAAACTACGAGCAGTACTTC	CATEGGGPNYEQYF
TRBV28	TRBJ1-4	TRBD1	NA	TGTGCCAGCAGTGCCGCCGGGACAGGGGGCATTAAGAATGAAAAACTGTTTTTT	CASSAAGTGGIKNEKLFF
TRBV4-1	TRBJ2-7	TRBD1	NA	TGCGCCAGCAGCCAAACGGGACAGGCCTCTTACGAGCAGTACTTC	CASSQTGQASYEQYF
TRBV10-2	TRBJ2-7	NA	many	TGCGCCAGCAGGGACCCGTCGGCCTACGAGCAGTACTTC	CASRDPSAYEQYF
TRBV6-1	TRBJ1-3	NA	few	TGTGCCAGCAGTGAACTTACGGGTCTCTCTGGAAACACCATATATTTT	CASSELTGLSGNTIYF
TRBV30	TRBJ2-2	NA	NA	TGTGCCTGGAGTGTACTCACCGGGGAGCTGTTTTTT	CAWSVLTGELFF
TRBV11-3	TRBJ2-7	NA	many	TGTGCCAGCAGCAAAGGCAGCAGCTCCTACGAGCAGTACTTC	CASSKGSSSYEQYF
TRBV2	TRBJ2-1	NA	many	TGTGCCAGCAGACAACCTAACTACAATGAGCAGTTCTTC	CASRQPNYNEQFF
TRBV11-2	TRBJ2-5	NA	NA	TGTGCCAGCAGCTCGGACAAGCAGTACCAAGAGACCCAGTACTTC	CASSSDKQYQETQYF
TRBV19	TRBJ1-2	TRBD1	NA	TGTGCCAGTAGTAGGACAGGGGGCAAGGATGGCTACACCTTC	CASSRTGGKDGYTF
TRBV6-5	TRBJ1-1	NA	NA	TGTGCCAGCAGTTATGGGGGTATCGGTGGCACTGAAGCTTTCTTT	CASSYGGIGGTEAFF
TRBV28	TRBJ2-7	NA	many	TGTGCCAGCAGGCAACAGGGAAGTACCGACGAGCAGTACTTC	CASRQQGSTDEQYF
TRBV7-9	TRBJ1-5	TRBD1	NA	TGTGCCAGCAGTAGGGACAGTTACAATCAGCCCCAGCATTTT	CASSRDSYNQPQHF
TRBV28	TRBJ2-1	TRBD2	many	TGTGCCAGCAGTTTAGGACTAGCGGGAGTCTCGGAGCAGTTCTTC	CASSLGLAGVSEQFF
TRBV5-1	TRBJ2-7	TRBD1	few	TGCGCCAGCAGCCGGGACAGTTCCATGCCCTACGAGCAGTACTTC	CASSRDSSMPYEQYF
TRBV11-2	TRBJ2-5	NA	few	TGTGCCAGCAGCTTCGCAGGGGATGAGACCCAGTACTTC	CASSFAGDETQYF
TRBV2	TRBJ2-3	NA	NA	TGTGCCAGCAGTGAAATCGACAGGCTCACAGATACGCAGTATTTT	CASSEIDRLTDTQYF
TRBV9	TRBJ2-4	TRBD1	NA	TGTGCCAGCAGCGCAGGGGGCGGGGTAGCCAAAAACATTCAGTACTTC	CASSAGGGVAKNIQYF
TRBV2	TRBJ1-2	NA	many	TGTGCCAGCAGTGAGTGGTCAGGGGTTGGCTACACCTTC	CASSEWSGVGYTF
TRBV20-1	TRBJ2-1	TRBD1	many	TGCAGTGCCTCATCCCCGGGACAGTTTAATGAGCAGTTCTTC	CSASSPGQFNEQFF
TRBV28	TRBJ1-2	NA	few	TGTGCCAGCAGTACCCTAGACAGGAACTATGGCTACACCTTC	CASSTLDRNYGYTF
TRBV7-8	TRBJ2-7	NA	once	TGTGCCAGCAGCTCCGACTATTCCTACGAGCAGTACTTC	CASSSDYSYEQYF
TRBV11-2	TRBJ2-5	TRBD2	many	TGTGCCAGCAGCCCTGAACCGGGACTAGCGGAAGAGACCCAGTACTTC	CASSPEPGLAEETQYF
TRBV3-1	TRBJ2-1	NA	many	TGTGCCACCCAGAGAGGGTTTGGGACTGGTATGAATGAGCAGTTCTTC	CATQRGFGTGMNEQFF
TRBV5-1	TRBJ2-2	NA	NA	TGCGCCAGCAGCTTCGAGGGTCGGTCGGTCGGGGAGCTGTTTTTT	CASSFEGRSVGELFF
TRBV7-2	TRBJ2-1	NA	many	TGTGCCAGCAGCAGGGACAAGTACAATGAGCAGTTCTTC	CASSRDKYNEQFF
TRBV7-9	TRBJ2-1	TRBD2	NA	TGTGCCAGCGAGGGACTAGCGGGAGGAAAGATCTCCTACAATGAGCAGTTCTTC	CASEGLAGGKISYNEQFF
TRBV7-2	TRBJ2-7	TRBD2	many	TGTGCCAGCAGCTATAGCGGGAGTTGGGAATCCGAGCAGTACTTC	CASSYSGSWESEQYF
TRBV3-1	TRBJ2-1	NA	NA	TGTGCCAGCAACCAAGATACCCAGTCTGATGAGCAGTTCTTC	CASNQDTQSDEQFF
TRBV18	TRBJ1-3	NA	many	TGTGCCAGCTCACCCCTCGGACAGCAAGACACCATATATTTT	CASSPLGQQDTIYF
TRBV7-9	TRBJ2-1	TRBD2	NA	TGTGCCAGCAGCCCCCGCTCTAGCGGGAGTTTGAATGAGCAGTTCTTC	CASSPRSSGSLNEQFF
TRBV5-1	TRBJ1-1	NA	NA	TGCGCCAACAGCCCGGGGCGGGACACTGAAGCTTTCTTT	CANSPGRDTEAFF
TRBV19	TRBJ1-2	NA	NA	TGTGCCAGCAGGAGGGCGGTTGGCTACACCTTC	CASRRAVGYTF
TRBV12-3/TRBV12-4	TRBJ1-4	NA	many	TGTGCCAGCAGTTTCCCCGGGAAGCCGACGCCCGAAAAACTGTTTTTT	CASSFPGKPTPEKLFF
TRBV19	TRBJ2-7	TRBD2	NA	TGTGCCAGTAGTATGAGCGGGGGGACCTACGAGCAGTACTTC	CASSMSGGTYEQYF
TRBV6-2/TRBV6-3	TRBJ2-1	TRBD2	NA	TGTGCCAGCAGTTACTCTACTAGCGGGAGATACTACAATGAGCAGTTCTTC	CASSYSTSGRYYNEQFF
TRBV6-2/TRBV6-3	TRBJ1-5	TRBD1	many	TGTGCCAGCAGTCTCTCCCGACAGGGCGATCAGCCCCAGCATTTT	CASSLSRQGDQPQHF